This TCR beta chain was sequenced in a study of T cell responses to AZD1222 COVID-19 vaccine. Points from the study as a whole: A mostly white British donor set with more females was recruited, and clonal diversity was possibly underestimated.

Of note for this clone: The antigen is not known.

Profiled with immunoSEQ multiplex PCR; TCRdb holds only in-frame clones, not every one. Among over 120,000 clones listed, about 94% were seen once. The receptor comes from an adult in good health. The sequencing here drew on peripheral blood, taken on day 0 of AZD1222 vaccination.

In DNA, the CDR3 is TGCAGTGCTCCGGGGGGCTACGAGCAGTACTTC. Translation gives CSAPGGYEQYF. The chain carries TRBV20-1 and TRBJ2-7; 7 nucleotides align to TRBD2. The CDR3 loop spans 11 amino acids. J lost 3 bases, V lost 5 bases, and 1 base had no gene match. The V gene's germline CDR1 is DFQATT and CDR2 SNEGSKA (reference sequence).